The next 26 T cell receptor beta chains were all read from a single sample in a study of spatial heterogeneity in lung cancer. Study conclusions and caveats: One measure, the expanded intratumoral alpha and beta TCR count, tracked tumor mutation counts.

TCRdb re-derived calls from the 5' RACE reads in MiXCR, one entry per CDR3 protein. The sample carries under 8,000 distinct CDR3 sequences, approximately 1.2% recorded once. The antigens of these receptors remain unknown. As for time point: sample taken at primary tumor resection. Sequencing was performed on lung tumor tissue, taken at surgery. The receptors come from a male donor with early-stage non-small cell lung cancer.

By proportion, this clonotype is medium-sized. The V call is TRBV6-5, the J call TRBJ2-7, with 15 bases matching TRBD2. In germline, CDR1 is MNHEY, CDR2 SVGAGI. V was pared by 5 bases and J by 5 bases, with 7 bases of the junction left unmatched. The CDR3 is 16 amino acids. Here the CDR3 DNA reads TGTGCCAGCAGTCGAGGGACTAGCGGGGGGCAGGACGAGCAGTACTTC. This sequence encodes CASSRGTSGGQDEQYF.

This clonotype was counted many times. V and J are TRBV19 and TRBJ1-5; D is undetermined. The CDR3 spans 14 residues. CDR1 and CDR2 from the germline V gene are LNHDA and SQIVND (reference sequence). Between the trimmed V and J ends, which lost 0 bases and 3 bases, there was a span of 6 bases. CDR3 sequence: CASSIDLLNQPQHF. CDR3 sequence (DNA): TGTGCCAGTAGTATAGACCTCCTCAATCAGCCCCAGCATTTT.

By share, this clonotype counts as medium-sized (0.01 to 0.1%). The rearrangement uses TRBV6-5 and TRBJ2-5; 11 bases fit TRBD2. CDR3 length: 16 residues. Per the germline V gene, CDR1 is MNHEY and CDR2 is SVGAGI. The V segment lost 5 bases and the J segment 2 bases; nucleotides outside the gene matches: 7. The CDR3 here is CASSVLAGGPQETQYF. CDR3 coding DNA: TGTGCCAGCAGTGTTCTAGCGGGGGGCCCTCAAGAGACCCAGTACTTC.

This clonotype is labeled as medium-sized. The rearrangement uses TRBV24-1 and TRBJ1-5; D ambiguous. V was clipped by 3 bases and J by 2 bases, with 16 bases between them. Germline CDR1 is KGHDR and CDR2 is SFDVKD. The CDR3 consists of 17 residues. The CDR3 loop reads CATSDGKGMGRNQPQHF. The CDR3 bases are TGTGCCACCAGTGATGGGAAAGGGATGGGTCGCAATCAGCCCCAGCATTTT.

This clonotype was counted many times. The chain joins TRBV20-1 to TRBJ2-3, with no clear D. CDR1 and CDR2 (germline): DFQATT, SNEGSKA (reference sequence). Between the trimmed V and J ends, which lost 0 bases and 2 bases, there was a span of 18 bases. CDR3 length: 17 residues. The CDR3 bases are TGCAGTGCTAGAGATCCTTGGAGCATCATTTTCACAGATACGCAGTATTTT. Translation gives CSARDPWSIIFTDTQYF.

This clonotype has a count of ten or more. The CDR3 bases are TGTGCCAGCAGTGAATATCTCAGCACAGATACGCAGTATTTT. This encodes CASSEYLSTDTQYF. The rearrangement uses TRBV25-1 and TRBJ2-3; no definite D call. The length of the CDR3 is 14 residues. The germline CDR1 and CDR2 sequences are MGHDK and SYGVNS. Trimming shortened V by 0 bases and J by 0 bases, and 4 bases separated the two germline ends.

This clonotype is medium-sized in the sample. This chain links TRBV4-1 with TRBJ1-1; D is ambiguous. This CDR3 is 15 amino acids long. Trimming took 0 bases from V and 3 from J, leaving 11 bases between them. Germline V gene sequence: CDR1 MGHRA, CDR2 YSYEKL. CDR3 sequence: CASSQDDWRDTEAFF. The CDR3 DNA is TGCGCCAGCAGCCAAGACGACTGGAGGGACACTGAAGCTTTCTTT.

At least ten counts were recorded for this clonotype. V usage is TRBV27 and J usage is TRBJ1-1, with D unclear. This CDR3 comprises 14 residues. The germline V gene encodes CDR1 MNHEY and CDR2 SMNVEV (reference sequence). Trimming removed 6 bases from V and 0 bases from J, with 11 bases in between. The CDR3 DNA reads as TGTGCCAGCAGCCTGGACTTCATGAACACTGAAGCTTTCTTT. It yields the protein CASSLDFMNTEAFF.

In its sample, this clonotype is medium-sized. The gene calls are TRBV12-3 or TRBV12-4 and TRBJ2-1; 8 nucleotides agree with TRBD1. This CDR3 is 15 amino acids long. J was trimmed by 8 bases and V by 6 bases; bases with no gene match: 12. As DNA, the CDR3 is TGTGCCAGCAGCCCGGGACAGGCAATACGAGATGAGCAGTTCTTC. Its translation is CASSPGQAIRDEQFF.

This clonotype is termed medium-sized. CDR3 sequence: CASRLDSYGYTF. The CDR3 DNA follows: TGTGCCAGCAGATTGGACAGCTATGGCTACACCTTC. The chain links TRBV2 to TRBJ1-2; weak D call: TRBD1 (6 bases). The CDR3 is made up of 12 amino acids. V was pared by 6 bases and J by 4 bases, with 9 bases between. Germline V lookup: CDR1 SNHLY, CDR2 FYNNEI.

There are many counts of this clonotype. The chain is built from TRBV28 and TRBJ2-7, with D unresolved. V was pared by 3 bases and J by 4 bases, with 13 bases between. The CDR3 is 14 amino acids. Germline V CDR1 and CDR2: MDHEN, SYDVKM. The CDR3: CASSFNQFPYEQYF. Written as DNA, the CDR3 is TGTGCCAGCAGTTTCAACCAGTTTCCGTACGAGCAGTACTTC.

This clonotype is judged medium-sized. This chain connects TRBV19 to TRBJ2-4; TRBD1 matches 7 bases. J was trimmed by 2 bases and V by 10 bases; bases with no gene match: 20. CDR1 and CDR2 (germline): LNHDA, SQIVND (reference sequence). This CDR3 spans 18 amino acids. This CDR3 is CATSTLSQKTGPKNIQYF. CDR3 coding DNA: TGTGCCACCTCGACATTGTCTCAAAAGACAGGGCCCAAAAACATTCAGTACTTC. Complete variable domain (other parts from reference TRBV19 and TRBJ2-4): DGGITQSPKYLFRKEGQNVTLSCEQNLNHDAMYWYRQDPGQGLRLIYYSQIVNDFQKGDIAEGYSVSREKKESFPLTVTSAQKNPTAFYLCATSTLSQKTGPKNIQYFGAGTRLSVL.

Within the sample, this clonotype is medium-sized. This chain links TRBV7-9 with TRBJ1-2, with TRBD1 identical over 7 bases. V lost 5 bases, J lost 6 bases, and 3 bases stayed unmatched. This CDR3 spans 12 amino acids. From germline, CDR1 is SEHNR and CDR2 FQNEAQ (reference sequence). The CDR3 nucleotides read TGTGCCAGCAGCCTGACAGGGAATGGCTACACCTTC. Translated, it gives CASSLTGNGYTF.

In this sample, this clonotype turned up many times. V is TRBV21-1 and J is TRBJ1-2; no check of the table's D call, TRBD1, against the DNA was made. TRBV21-1 is a pseudogene segment. The CDR3 extends over 16 amino acids. The CDR3 protein is CASSKEGGYSNYGYTF. The CDR3 DNA is TGTGCCAGCAGCAAAGAAGGGGGGTATTCTAACTATGGCTACACCTTC.

This clonotype was observed many times. The chain employs TRBV7-3 and TRBJ1-1; possible D gene TRBD1, 6 bases. V lost 3 bases and J lost 4, with 9 bases in between. Looked up from germline, CDR1 is SGHTA and CDR2 is FQGTGA. This CDR3 is built from 13 residues. The CDR3 sequence is CASSLTGITEAFF. CDR3 DNA sequence: TGTGCCAGCAGCTTGACAGGTATCACTGAAGCTTTCTTT.

This clonotype was detected many times. The rearrangement links TRBV11-1 to TRBJ2-1, with 10 bases aligning to TRBD2. Looked up from germline, CDR1 is SGHAT and CDR2 is FQDESV (reference sequence). This CDR3 has 20 amino acids. V trimming: 7 bases; J trimming: 0 bases; junction bases outside the gene matches: 18. The CDR3 coding sequence is TGTGCCAGCACCCCAGGGGGGGGACTAGCGCCCCCGAGCTCCTACAATGAGCAGTTCTTC. It is translated as CASTPGGGLAPPSSYNEQFF. The full variable domain, with the rest looked up from reference TRBV11-1 and TRBJ2-1, is EAEVAQSPRYKITEKSQAVAFWCDPISGHATLYWYRQILGQGPELLVQFQDESVVDDSQLPKDRFSAERLKGVDSTLKIQPAELGDSAMYLCASTPGGGLAPPSSYNEQFFGPGTRLTVL.

This clonotype appeared many times. The junction differs from germline at one of its ends, possibly a read error. This rearrangement joins TRBV27 to TRBJ2-1, with 7 positions matching TRBD1. Per germline, CDR1 MNHEY and CDR2 SMNVEV (reference sequence). This CDR3 has 20 residues. CDR3 bases: TGTGCCAGCAGTCTCGTGAGGACAGGCGGCTTCGATTTGCGTTACACTGAGCAGTTCTTC. Translated: CASSLVRTGGFDLRYTEQFF.

This clonotype showed up many times. This chain links TRBV5-1 with TRBJ1-6; no firm D call. V was clipped by 4 bases and J by 8 bases, with 10 bases between them. This CDR3 is built from 13 residues. Germline-derived CDR1 and CDR2 are SGHRS and YFSETQ. Here the CDR3 DNA reads TGCGCCAGCAGCCCGGACGGAGATTCACCCCTCCACTTT. The encoded protein is CASSPDGDSPLHF.

This clonotype was found many times. The V and J genes are TRBV30 and TRBJ1-3; no reliable D call. This CDR3 is 12 amino acids long. In germline, CDR1 is GTSNPN, CDR2 SVGIG (reference sequence). Trimming removed 3 bases from V and 0 bases from J, with 3 bases in between. The CDR3: CAWRGSGNTIYF. CDR3 DNA sequence: TGTGCCTGGAGAGGCTCTGGAAACACCATATATTTT.

By share, this clonotype ranks as medium-sized (0.01 to 0.1%). The rearrangement joins TRBV9 to TRBJ2-5, with 8 bases aligning to TRBD2. This CDR3 has 16 residues. The germline gives CDR1 SGDLS, CDR2 YYNGEE. The junction had 12 bases not matched to a gene; V was cut back by 4 bases and J by 4 bases. This CDR3 is CASSPTPGTRRETQYF. CDR3 in DNA: TGTGCCAGCAGCCCTACCCCAGGGACTAGGCGAGAGACCCAGTACTTC.

By sample fraction, this clonotype is medium-sized. J is TRBJ2-3 and V is TRBV2; 13 bases agree with TRBD2. Germline V gene data show CDR1 as SNHLY and CDR2 as FYNNEI. This CDR3 is 16 amino acids long. Unmatched junction bases numbered 5, after V lost 4 bases and J lost 4 bases. CDR3 coding DNA: TGTGCCAGCAGTGTTGGACTAGCGGGAGAGGCAGATACGCAGTATTTT. It translates to CASSVGLAGEADTQYF.

This clonotype is medium-sized (0.01 to 0.1%). This chain connects TRBV20-1 to TRBJ2-7; either TRBD1 or TRBD2 may supply D (5 bases each). V was pared by 8 bases and J by 0 bases, with 14 bases between. Germline CDR1 is DFQATT and CDR2 is SNEGSKA (reference sequence). The CDR3 extends over 13 amino acids. This CDR3 reads CSIWDGSSYEQYF. DNA for the CDR3: TGCAGTATCTGGGACGGAAGCTCCTACGAGCAGTACTTC.

This clonotype is labeled as medium-sized. The chain couples TRBV9 to TRBJ1-6; D may be TRBD1 (5 bases). The germline V gene encodes CDR1 SGDLS and CDR2 YYNGEE. V was shortened by 3 bases and J by 11 bases, with 9 bases between the two germline ends. CDR3 size: 12 residues. The CDR3 nucleotides read TGTGCCAGCAGCGATGGGGGTCCACCCCTCCACTTT. This sequence encodes CASSDGGPPLHF.

By sample share, this clonotype is large. This rearrangement joins TRBV12-3 or TRBV12-4 to TRBJ1-3; 8 positions agree with TRBD1. The CDR3 has 15 amino acids. Germline trimming cut 2 bases from V and 1 base from J; bases unmatched to any gene: 1. CDR3 DNA: TGTGCCAGCAGTTTACAGGGGGCATCTGGAAACACCATATATTTT. Translation gives CASSLQGASGNTIYF.

In its sample, this clonotype ranks as medium-sized (0.01 to 0.1%). V and J are TRBV7-8 and TRBJ1-3; maybe TRBD1 (5 bases). The V end was cut by 0 bases, the J end by 0 bases, with 12 bases between. This CDR3 is 17 amino acids long. CDR1 and CDR2 (germline): SGHVS, FQNEAQ. The chain's CDR3 is CASSLAGATGSGNTIYF. The CDR3 DNA sequence: TGTGCCAGCAGCTTAGCCGGGGCGACTGGCTCTGGAAACACCATATATTTT.

This clonotype was observed many times. In DNA form, the CDR3 reads TGTGCCAGCAGTTTAGACGATTATAGCAATCAGCCCCAGCATTTT. This sequence encodes CASSLDDYSNQPQHF. The chain carries TRBV28 and TRBJ1-5, with no clear D. The CDR3 spans 15 residues. Germline CDR1 reads MDHEN; CDR2 reads SYDVKM. The V end lost 2 bases, the J end lost 0 bases, and 8 bases lay between the germline ends.